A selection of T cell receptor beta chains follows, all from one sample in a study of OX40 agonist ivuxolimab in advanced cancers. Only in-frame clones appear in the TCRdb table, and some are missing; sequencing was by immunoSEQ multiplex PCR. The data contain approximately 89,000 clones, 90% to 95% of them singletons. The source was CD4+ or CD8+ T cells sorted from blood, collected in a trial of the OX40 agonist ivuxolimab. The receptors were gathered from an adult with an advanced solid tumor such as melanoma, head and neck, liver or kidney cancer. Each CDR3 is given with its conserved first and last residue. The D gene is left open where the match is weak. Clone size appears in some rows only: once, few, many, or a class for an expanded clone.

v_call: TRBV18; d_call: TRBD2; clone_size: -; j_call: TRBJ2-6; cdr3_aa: CASSLGLAGDSGANVLTF; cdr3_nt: TGTGCCAGCTCATTGGGACTAGCGGGAGATTCTGGGGCCAACGTCCTGACTTTC
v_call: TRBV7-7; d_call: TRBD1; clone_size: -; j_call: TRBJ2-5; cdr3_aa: CASSPDRVRGETQYF; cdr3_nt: TGTGCTAGCAGCCCCGACAGGGTGCGCGGGGAGACCCAGTACTTC
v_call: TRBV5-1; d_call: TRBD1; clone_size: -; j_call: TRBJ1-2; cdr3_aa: CASSPPDRAYGYTF; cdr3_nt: TGCGCCAGCAGCCCGCCGGACAGGGCGTATGGCTACACCTTC
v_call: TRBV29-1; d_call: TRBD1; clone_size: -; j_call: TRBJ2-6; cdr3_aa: CSVTGVTGANVLTF; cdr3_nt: TGCAGCGTGACAGGGGTTACTGGGGCCAACGTCCTGACTTTC
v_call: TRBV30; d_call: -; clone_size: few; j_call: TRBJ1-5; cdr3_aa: CAWSVRETQPQHF; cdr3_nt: TGTGCCTGGAGTGTACGGGAAACGCAGCCCCAGCATTTT
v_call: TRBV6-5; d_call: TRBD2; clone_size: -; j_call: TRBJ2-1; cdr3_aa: CASGKTSGRYNEQFF; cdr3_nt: TGTGCCAGCGGCAAGACTAGCGGGAGATACAATGAGCAGTTCTTC
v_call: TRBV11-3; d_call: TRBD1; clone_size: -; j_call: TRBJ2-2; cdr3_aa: CASSVTGTNTGELFF; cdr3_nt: TGTGCCAGCAGCGTGACAGGGACGAACACCGGGGAGCTGTTTTTT
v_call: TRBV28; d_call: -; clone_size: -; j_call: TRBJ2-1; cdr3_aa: CASSPRPSYNEQFF; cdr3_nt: TGTGCCAGCAGTCCCCGACCATCCTACAATGAGCAGTTCTTC
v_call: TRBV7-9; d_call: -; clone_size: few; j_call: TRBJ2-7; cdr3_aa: CASSSGGPGRYEQYF; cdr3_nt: TGTGCCAGCAGCTCAGGAGGGCCAGGGCGCTACGAGCAGTACTTC
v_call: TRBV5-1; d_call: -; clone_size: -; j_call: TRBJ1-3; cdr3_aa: CASSSGGGGNTIYF; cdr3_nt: TGCGCCAGCAGCTCTGGGGGCGGTGGAAACACCATATATTTT
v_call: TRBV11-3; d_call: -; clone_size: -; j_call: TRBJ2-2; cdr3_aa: CASSLQNTGELFF; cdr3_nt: TGTGCCAGCAGCTTACAGAACACCGGGGAGCTGTTTTTT
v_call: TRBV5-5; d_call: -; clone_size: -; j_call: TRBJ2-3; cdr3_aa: CAGSLDTSLSYTQYF; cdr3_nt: TGTGCCGGCAGCTTGGATACTAGTCTATCTTATACGCAGTATTTT
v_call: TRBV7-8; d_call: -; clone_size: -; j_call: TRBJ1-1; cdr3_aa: CASNQQGLTEAFF; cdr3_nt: TGTGCCAGCAACCAACAGGGTCTAACTGAAGCTTTCTTT
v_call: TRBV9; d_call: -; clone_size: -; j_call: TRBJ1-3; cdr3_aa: CASSVDATIYF; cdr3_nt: TGTGCCAGCAGCGTAGATGCCACCATATATTTT
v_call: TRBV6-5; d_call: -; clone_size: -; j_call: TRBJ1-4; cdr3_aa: CASSYKGYREKLFF; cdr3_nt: TGTGCCAGCAGTTACAAGGGTTACCGTGAAAAACTGTTTTTT
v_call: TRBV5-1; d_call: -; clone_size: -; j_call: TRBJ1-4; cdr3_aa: CASSPLGLGGEKLFF; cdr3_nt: TGCGCCAGCAGCCCGTTGGGCTTAGGAGGTGAAAAACTGTTTTTT
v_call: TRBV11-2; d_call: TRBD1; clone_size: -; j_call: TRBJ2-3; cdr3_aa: CASSPGGSHTDTQYF; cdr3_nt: TGTGCCAGCAGCCCAGGGGGCTCCCACACAGATACGCAGTATTTT
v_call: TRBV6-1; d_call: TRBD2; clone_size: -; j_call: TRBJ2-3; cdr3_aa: CASSLTSGGLQYF; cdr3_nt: TGTGCCAGCAGTCTGACTAGCGGGGGCCTGCAGTATTTT
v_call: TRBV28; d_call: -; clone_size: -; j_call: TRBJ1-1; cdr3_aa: CASSSPPGPRAEAFF; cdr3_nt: TGTGCCAGCAGCAGCCCGCCGGGACCAAGGGCTGAAGCTTTCTTT
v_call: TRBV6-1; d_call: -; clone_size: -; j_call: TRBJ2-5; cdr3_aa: CASSDTGTPQETQYF; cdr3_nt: TGTGCCAGCAGTGACACCGGGACACCACAAGAGACCCAGTACTTC
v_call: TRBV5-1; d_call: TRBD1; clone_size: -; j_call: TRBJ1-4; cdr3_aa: CASSLQGIREKLFF; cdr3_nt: TGCGCCAGCAGCTTACAGGGGATTCGTGAAAAACTGTTTTTT
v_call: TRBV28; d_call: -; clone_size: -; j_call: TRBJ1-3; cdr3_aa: CAIRGHGNTIYF; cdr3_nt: TGTGCCATTCGGGGGCACGGAAACACCATATATTTT
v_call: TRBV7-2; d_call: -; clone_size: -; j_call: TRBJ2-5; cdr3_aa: CASSKGPSEPQYF; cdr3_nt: TGTGCCAGCAGCAAGGGACCGTCTGAACCCCAGTACTTC
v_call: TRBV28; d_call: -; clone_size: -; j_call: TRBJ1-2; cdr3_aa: CASSLVGKGYTF; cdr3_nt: TGTGCCAGCAGTTTAGTGGGCAAAGGCTACACCTTC
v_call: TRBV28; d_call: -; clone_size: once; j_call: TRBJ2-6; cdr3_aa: CASSTGANVLTF; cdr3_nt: TGTGCCAGCAGTACTGGGGCCAACGTCCTGACTTTC
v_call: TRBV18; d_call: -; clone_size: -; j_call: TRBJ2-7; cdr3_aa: CASRGETSYEQYF; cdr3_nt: TGTGCCAGCAGGGGGGAGACGTCCTACGAGCAGTACTTC
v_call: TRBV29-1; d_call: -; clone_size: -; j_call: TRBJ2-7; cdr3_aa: CSVEDGSYEQYF; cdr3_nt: TGCAGCGTTGAAGATGGATCCTACGAGCAGTACTTC
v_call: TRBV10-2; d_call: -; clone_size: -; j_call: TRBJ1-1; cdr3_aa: CASSEQGRTEAFF; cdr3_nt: TGCGCCAGCAGCGAACAAGGGAGGACTGAAGCTTTCTTT